This T cell receptor (beta chain) was observed in a study of OX40 agonist ivuxolimab in advanced cancers. Study background: Partial responses were recorded for three patients, including one with hepatocellular carcinoma and two with cutaneous melanoma.

The CDR3 runs to 14 residues. The junction had 10 bases not matched to a gene; V was cut back by 5 bases and J by 7 bases. Germline V gene sequence: CDR1 MNHNS, CDR2 SASEGT. Some clones are missing from TCRdb's copy, which holds only in-frame ones; the method was immunoSEQ multiplex PCR. The sample includes approximately 41,000 clones, 89% of them seen just once. As for this clone: The antigen is undetermined.

General study results and limits: Partial responders dosed at 0.1-3.0 mg/kg displayed clonal expansion ranking among the lowest. Averaging showed that CD8+ T cells had more expanded clones than CD4+ did.

Sequencing was performed on CD4+ or CD8+ T cells sorted from blood, taken in a trial of the OX40 agonist ivuxolimab. This clonotype was sampled from an adult with an advanced solid tumor such as melanoma, head and neck, liver or kidney cancer. The rearrangement joins TRBV6-1 to TRBJ1-1; 7 nucleotides match TRBD1. CDR3 sequence: CASSSPQGMVEAFF. CDR3 nucleotides: TGTGCCAGCAGTTCCCCACAGGGGATGGTTGAAGCTTTCTTT.